This T cell receptor beta chain is drawn from a study of control samples from healthy donors and cancer patients. The germline V gene has CDR1 SGHNT and CDR2 YYREEE (reference sequence). There are 14 residues in the CDR3. Trimming pared 4 bases from V and 0 bases from J, leaving 10 bases between. Repertoires were generated with immunoSEQ multiplex PCR, while TCRdb's copy carries only in-frame clones and drops some. The table has over 65,000 clones, 85% to 95% seen once. Material for sequencing was blood. The source of this sequence is a woman in her thirties or forties in good health. The V call is TRBV5-4, the J call TRBJ1-1; tentative D call: TRBD1 (6 bases). CDR3: CASSPGQMNTEAFF. The CDR3 DNA sequence: TGTGCCAGCAGCCCTGGACAGATGAACACTGAAGCTTTCTTT.